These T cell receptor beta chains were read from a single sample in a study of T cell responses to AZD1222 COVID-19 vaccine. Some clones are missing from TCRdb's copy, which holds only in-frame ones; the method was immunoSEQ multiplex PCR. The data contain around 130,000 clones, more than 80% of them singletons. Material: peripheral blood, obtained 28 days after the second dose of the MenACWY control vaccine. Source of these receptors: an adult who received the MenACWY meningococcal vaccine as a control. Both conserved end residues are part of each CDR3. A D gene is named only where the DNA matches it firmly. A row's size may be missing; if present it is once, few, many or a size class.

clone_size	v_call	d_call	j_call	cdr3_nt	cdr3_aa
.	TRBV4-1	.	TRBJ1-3	TGCGCCAGCAGCCAAGTCCCCTCTGGAAACACCATATATTTT	CASSQVPSGNTIYF
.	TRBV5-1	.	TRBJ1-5	TGCGCCAGCAGCTTGGGGGCCCTTAATCAGCCCCAGCATTTT	CASSLGALNQPQHF
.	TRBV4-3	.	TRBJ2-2	TGCGCCCGCAGCCGATTCGGCCAGGACAACACCGGGGAGCTGTTTTTT	CARSRFGQDNTGELFF
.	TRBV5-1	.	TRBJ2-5	TGCGCCAGCAGCTTGGATCTCCCGGAGACCCAGTACTTC	CASSLDLPETQYF
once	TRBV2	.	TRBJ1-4	TGTGCCAGCAGACTTTCCCGGGACGGTGAAGAAAAACTGTTTTTT	CASRLSRDGEEKLFF
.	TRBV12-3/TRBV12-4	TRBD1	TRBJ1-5	TGTGCCAGCAGCCAGACAGGGTTTCAGCCCCAGCATTTT	CASSQTGFQPQHF
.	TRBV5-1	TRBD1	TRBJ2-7	TGCGCCAGCAGCCCCGGACAGGGGGTGTCCTACGAGCAGTACTTC	CASSPGQGVSYEQYF
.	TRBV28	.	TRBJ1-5	TGTGCCAGCAGTAGCACAGGTCTAATTGGGCATTTT	CASSSTGLIGHF
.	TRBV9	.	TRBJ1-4	TGTGCCAGCAGCGTAGGTGGGGTGGTCGCAACTAATGAAAAACTGTTTTTT	CASSVGGVVATNEKLFF
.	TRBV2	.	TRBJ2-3	TGTGCCAGCAATCGGGACAGCACAGATACGCAGTATTTT	CASNRDSTDTQYF
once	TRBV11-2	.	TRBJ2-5	TGTGCCAGCAGCTTAGTGTTTAGCGTTCGCAGCCCCCAGTACTTC	CASSLVFSVRSPQYF
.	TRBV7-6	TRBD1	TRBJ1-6	TGTGCCAGCAGTTGGGACAGGACTTCACCCCTCCACTTT	CASSWDRTSPLHF
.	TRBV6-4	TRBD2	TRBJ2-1	TGTGCCAGCAGTGACGGAGCGGGATCCTACAATGAGCAGTTCTTC	CASSDGAGSYNEQFF
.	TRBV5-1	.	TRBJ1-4	TGCGCCAGCAGCTTGTTGGCCGAGGCGAATGAAAAACTGTTTTTT	CASSLLAEANEKLFF
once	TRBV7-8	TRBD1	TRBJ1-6	TGTGCCAGCAGCTTATCGACAGGGGCTCGGGATTCACCCCTCCACTTT	CASSLSTGARDSPLHF
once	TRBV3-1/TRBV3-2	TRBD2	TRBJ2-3	TGTGCCAGCAGCCAAGATCCCCCTAGCGGGAGAGGTGGCTTTCGCACAGATACGCAGTATTTT	CASSQDPPSGRGGFRTDTQYF
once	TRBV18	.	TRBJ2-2	TGTGCCAGCTCACCCTACCCCGCTGGCAACACCGGGGAGCTGTTTTTT	CASSPYPAGNTGELFF
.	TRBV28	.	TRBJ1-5	TGTGCCAGCAGTTTTAGGACACCATCCGATCAGCCCCAGCATTTT	CASSFRTPSDQPQHF